Reported below is one T cell receptor beta chain. Its matching antigen is unknown. From germline, CDR1 is LGHNA and CDR2 YSLEER. This CDR3 comprises 12 residues. The ends were cut back, 0 bases at V and 8 bases at J, with 4 bases in the middle. Each CDR3 protein gets one entry after TCRdb re-called the reads with MiXCR. The sample has about 500,000 distinct CDR3 sequences; 25% to 35% are singletons. The data were taken from a study of T cell repertoires in cytomegalovirus infection. This clonotype was obtained from a human donor in good health (CMV status not recorded). Some clones in this sample may be carry-over from other donors' samples. The input for sequencing was cultured PBMCs, taken from culture after CMV antigen stimulation. The chain is built from TRBV4-3 and TRBJ1-4; D ambiguous. The CDR3 bases are TGCGCCAGCAGCCAAGATACAGAAAAACTGTTTTTT. Translated: CASSQDTEKLFF.